This T cell receptor (beta chain) was identified during a study of T-cell reconstitution after alpha-beta-depleted transplantation in children. The CDR3 sequence runs 19 residues, both termini included. The sample holds one count of this clonotype. It is unclear where the CDR3 begins or ends on the DNA, so no DNA is shown, and the CDR3 is as TCRdb lists it. Using unique molecular identifiers, the investigators prepared the TCRbeta library. MiXCR, applied by TCRdb to the PCR reads, yields one record per CDR3 protein. The sample holds just over 350,000 distinct CDR3 sequences, about 14% seen once. The chain joins TRBV7-5 to TRBJ2-2; the DNA was not used to check the table's D call, TRBD1. TRBV7-5 is a pseudogene segment. The source material was PBMCs, sampled from the stem cell graft. The origin of this receptor is a human donor who donated a stem cell graft to a child with Fanconi anemia. The CDR3 here is CISVSEAHDRVYNTGELFF.